This T cell receptor (beta chain) originates from a study of CD8 T cells in Susac syndrome. This CDR3 is 17 amino acids long. Per the germline V gene, CDR1 is LGHDT and CDR2 is YNNKEL (reference sequence). V was trimmed by 4 bases and J by 2 bases, leaving 18 bases between them. The RNA input was 0.5 to 1 ug, and it was reverse transcribed with random hexamers. A single record per CDR3 protein comes from TCRdb applying MiXCR to the immunoSEQ multiplex PCR reads. The table records 150,000 to 200,000 distinct CDR3 sequences, 93% of them present only once. The chain joins TRBV3-1 to TRBJ2-1; D might be TRBD1 or TRBD2, each matching 5 bases. The material sequenced was CD4+ T cells from PBMCs. The receptor was isolated from a human donor in good health. CDR3 region: CASSPYGTDRTYNEQFF. CDR3 DNA sequence: TGTGCCAGCAGCCCGTATGGGACGGACCGTACCTACAATGAGCAGTTCTTC.